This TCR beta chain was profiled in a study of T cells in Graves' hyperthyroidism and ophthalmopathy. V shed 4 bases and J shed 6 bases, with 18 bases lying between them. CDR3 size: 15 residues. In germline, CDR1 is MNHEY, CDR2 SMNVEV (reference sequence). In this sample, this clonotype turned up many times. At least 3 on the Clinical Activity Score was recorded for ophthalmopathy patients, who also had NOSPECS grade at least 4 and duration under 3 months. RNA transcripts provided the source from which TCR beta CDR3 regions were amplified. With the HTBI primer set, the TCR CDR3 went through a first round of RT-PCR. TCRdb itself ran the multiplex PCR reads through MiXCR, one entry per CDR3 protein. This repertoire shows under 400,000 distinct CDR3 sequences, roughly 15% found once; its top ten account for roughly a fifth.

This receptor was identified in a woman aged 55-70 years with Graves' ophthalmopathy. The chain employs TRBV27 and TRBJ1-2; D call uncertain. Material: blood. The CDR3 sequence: CASSSSTRAVDGYTF. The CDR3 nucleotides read TGTGCCAGCAGTTCCTCGACACGCGCGGTAGATGGCTACACCTTC.